Here is one TCR beta chain with its context. Its specificity is not known. This entry belongs to a study of cytomegalovirus exposure and HLA in healthy donors. Notes on the study in general: Across donors, sequencing depth was assumed by presence/absence analyses to be roughly uniform.

PCR primers comprised 60 Vbeta and 13 Jbeta primers. The method was immunoSEQ multiplex PCR; TCRdb's version includes in-frame clones alone and lacks a portion of them. Counted here are approximately 100,000 clones, about 80% occurring once; the ten biggest clones make up approximately 2%. The V end lost 1 base, the J end lost 8 bases, and 14 bases lay between the germline ends. Germline V gives CDR1 SGHDN, CDR2 FVKESK. This CDR3 has 14 residues. The V and J genes are TRBV14 and TRBJ1-2; D may be TRBD1 (5 bases). The clonotype originates from a human donor in good health. Sequencing was performed on PBMCs. Written as DNA, the CDR3 is TGTGCCAGCAGCCAAGGATATCAGACAGAAGGCTACACCTTC. It codes for CASSQGYQTEGYTF.